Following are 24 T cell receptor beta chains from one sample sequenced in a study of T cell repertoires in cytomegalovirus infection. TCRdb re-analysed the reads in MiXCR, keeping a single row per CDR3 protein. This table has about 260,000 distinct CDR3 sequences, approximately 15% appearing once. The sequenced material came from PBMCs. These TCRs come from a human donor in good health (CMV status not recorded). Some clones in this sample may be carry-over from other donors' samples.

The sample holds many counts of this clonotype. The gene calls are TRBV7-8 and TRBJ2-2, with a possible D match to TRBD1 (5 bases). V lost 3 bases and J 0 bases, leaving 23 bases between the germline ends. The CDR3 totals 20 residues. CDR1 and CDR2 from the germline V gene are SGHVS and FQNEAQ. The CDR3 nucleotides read TGTGCCAGCAGCTTGGTCAGGATCCCAATTGGGGCCGCGAACACCGGGGAGCTGTTTTTT. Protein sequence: CASSLVRIPIGAANTGELFF.

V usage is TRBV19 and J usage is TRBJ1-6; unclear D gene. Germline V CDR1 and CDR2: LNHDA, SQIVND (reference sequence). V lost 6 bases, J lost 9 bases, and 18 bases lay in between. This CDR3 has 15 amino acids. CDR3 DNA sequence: TGTGCCAGTAGCAACCGAGGGAGGCTCGGTTCACCCCTCCACTTT. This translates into CASSNRGRLGSPLHF.

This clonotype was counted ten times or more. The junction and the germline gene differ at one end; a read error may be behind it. CDR3 region: CASSEDGTGELFF. CDR3 bases: TGTGCCAGCAGCGAAGACGGCACCGGGGAGCTGTTTTTT. V and J are TRBV4-2 and TRBJ2-2; D not certain. From germline, CDR1 is LGHNA and CDR2 YNFKEQ. The CDR3 covers 13 residues.

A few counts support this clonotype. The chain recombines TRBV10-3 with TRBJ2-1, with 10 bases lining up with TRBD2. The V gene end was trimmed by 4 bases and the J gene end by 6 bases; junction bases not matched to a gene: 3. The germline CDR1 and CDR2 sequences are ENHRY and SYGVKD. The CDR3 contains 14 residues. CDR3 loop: CAISGASGSNEQFF. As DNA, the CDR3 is TGTGCCATCAGTGGGGCTAGCGGGAGCAATGAGCAGTTCTTC.

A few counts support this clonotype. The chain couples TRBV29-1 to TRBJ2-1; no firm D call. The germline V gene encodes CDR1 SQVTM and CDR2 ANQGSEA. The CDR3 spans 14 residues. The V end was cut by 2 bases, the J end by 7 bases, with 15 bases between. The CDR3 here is CSVESPPIQNEQFF. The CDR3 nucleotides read TGCAGCGTTGAAAGTCCCCCTATACAAAATGAGCAGTTCTTC.

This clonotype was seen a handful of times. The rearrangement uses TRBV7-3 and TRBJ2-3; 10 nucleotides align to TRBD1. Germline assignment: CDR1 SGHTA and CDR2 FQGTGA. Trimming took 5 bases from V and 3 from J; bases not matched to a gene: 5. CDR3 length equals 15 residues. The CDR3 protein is CASSPRQGATDTQYF. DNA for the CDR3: TGTGCCAGCAGCCCCAGACAGGGGGCTACAGATACGCAGTATTTT. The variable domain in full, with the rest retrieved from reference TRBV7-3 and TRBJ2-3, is GAGVSQTPSNKVTEKGKYVELRCDPISGHTALYWYRQSLGQGPEFLIYFQGTGAADDSGLPNDRFFAVRPEGSVSTLKIQRTERGDSAVYLCASSPRQGATDTQYFGPGTRLTVL.

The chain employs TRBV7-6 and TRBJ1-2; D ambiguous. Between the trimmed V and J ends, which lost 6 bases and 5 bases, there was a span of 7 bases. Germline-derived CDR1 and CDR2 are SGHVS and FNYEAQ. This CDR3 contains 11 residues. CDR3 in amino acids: CASRGGYGYTF. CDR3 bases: TGTGCCAGCAGGGGAGGGTATGGCTACACCTTC.

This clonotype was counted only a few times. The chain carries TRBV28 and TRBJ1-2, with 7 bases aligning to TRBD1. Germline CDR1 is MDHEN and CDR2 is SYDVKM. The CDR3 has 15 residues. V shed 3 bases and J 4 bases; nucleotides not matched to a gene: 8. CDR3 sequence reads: CASSFRDRSSYGYTF. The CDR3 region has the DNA TGTGCCAGCAGTTTCCGGGACAGAAGCTCCTATGGCTACACCTTC.

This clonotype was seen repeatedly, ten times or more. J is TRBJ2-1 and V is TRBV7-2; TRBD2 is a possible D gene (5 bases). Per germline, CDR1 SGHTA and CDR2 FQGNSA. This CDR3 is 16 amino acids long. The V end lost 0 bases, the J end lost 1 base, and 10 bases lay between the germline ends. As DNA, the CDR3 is TGTGCCAGCAGCTTAGCTAGCGTAGGGTCCTACAATGAGCAGTTCTTC. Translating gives CASSLASVGSYNEQFF.

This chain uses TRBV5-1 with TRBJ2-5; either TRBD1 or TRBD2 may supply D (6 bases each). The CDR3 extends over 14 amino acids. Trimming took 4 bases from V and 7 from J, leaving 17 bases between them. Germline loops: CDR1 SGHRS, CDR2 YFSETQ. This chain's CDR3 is CASSLGQPGGTQYF. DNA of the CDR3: TGCGCCAGCAGCCTCGGACAGCCCGGGGGGACCCAGTACTTC. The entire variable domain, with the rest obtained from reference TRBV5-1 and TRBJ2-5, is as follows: KAGVTQTPRYLIKTRGQQVTLSCSPISGHRSVSWYQQTPGQGLQFLFEYFSETQRNKGNFPGRFSGRQFSNSRSEMNVSTLELGDSALYLCASSLGQPGGTQYFGPGTRLLVL.

CDR3 nucleotides: TGTGCCAGCATCGGGGCATATTCACCCCTCCACTTT. It specifies CASIGAYSPLHF. The gene calls are TRBV2 and TRBJ1-6; D might be TRBD1 (5 bases). The CDR3 length is 12 residues. V dropped 7 bases and J dropped 8 bases, with 9 bases sitting between them. The germline gives CDR1 SNHLY, CDR2 FYNNEI.

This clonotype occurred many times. CDR3 nucleotides: TGTGCCAGCTCGAACAGTCGGGAGACCCAGTACTTC. Protein: CASSNSRETQYF. This sequence joins TRBV28 and TRBJ2-5; D is unclear. Germline CDR1 and CDR2: MDHEN and SYDVKM. This CDR3 spans 12 amino acids. Trimming took off 8 bases at V and 5 bases at J, with 12 bases between the two ends.

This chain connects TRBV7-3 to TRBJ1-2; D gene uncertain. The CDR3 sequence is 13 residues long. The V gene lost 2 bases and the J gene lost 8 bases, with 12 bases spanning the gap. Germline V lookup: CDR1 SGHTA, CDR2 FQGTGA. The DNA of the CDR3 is TGTGCCAGCAGCTTAGATCCGGGTCTGGGCTACACCTTC. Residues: CASSLDPGLGYTF.

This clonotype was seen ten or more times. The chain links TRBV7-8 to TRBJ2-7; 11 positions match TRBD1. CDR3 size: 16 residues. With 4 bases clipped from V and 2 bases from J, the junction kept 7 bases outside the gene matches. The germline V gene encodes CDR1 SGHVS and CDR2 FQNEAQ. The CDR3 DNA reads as TGTGCCAGCAGCTCAGATCCGGGACAGGGGGCCTACGAGCAGTACTTC. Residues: CASSSDPGQGAYEQYF. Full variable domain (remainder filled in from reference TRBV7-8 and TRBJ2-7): GAGVSQSPRYKVAKRGQDVALRCDPISGHVSLFWYQQALGQGPEFLTYFQNEAQLDKSGLPSDRFFAERPEGSVSTLKIQRTQQEDSAVYLCASSSDPGQGAYEQYFGPGTRLTVT.

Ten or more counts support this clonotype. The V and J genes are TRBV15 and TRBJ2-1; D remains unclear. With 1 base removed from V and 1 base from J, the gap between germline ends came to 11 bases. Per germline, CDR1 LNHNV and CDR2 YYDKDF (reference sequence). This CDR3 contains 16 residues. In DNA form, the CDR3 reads TGTGCCACCAGCAGAGGTTCGACGGTTTCCTACAATGAGCAGTTCTTC. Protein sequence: CATSRGSTVSYNEQFF.

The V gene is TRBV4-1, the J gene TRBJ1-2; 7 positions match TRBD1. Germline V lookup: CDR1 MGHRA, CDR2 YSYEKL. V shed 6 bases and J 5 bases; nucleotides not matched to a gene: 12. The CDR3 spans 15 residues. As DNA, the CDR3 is TGCGCCAGCAGTCTTAGTCGACAGGGTGATTATGGCTACACCTTC. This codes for CASSLSRQGDYGYTF.

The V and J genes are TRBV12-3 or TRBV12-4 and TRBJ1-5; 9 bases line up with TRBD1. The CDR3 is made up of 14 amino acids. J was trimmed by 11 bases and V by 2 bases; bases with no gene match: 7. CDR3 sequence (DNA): TGTGCCAGCAGTTTAAACAGGGGGCATAGAGCCCAGCATTTT. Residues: CASSLNRGHRAQHF.

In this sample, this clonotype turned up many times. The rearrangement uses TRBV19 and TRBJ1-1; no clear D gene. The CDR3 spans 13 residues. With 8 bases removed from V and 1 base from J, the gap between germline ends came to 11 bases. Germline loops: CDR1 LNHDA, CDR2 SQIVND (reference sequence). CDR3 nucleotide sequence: TGTGCCAGTTGCAGACGGACGAACACTGAAGCTTTCTTT. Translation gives CASCRRTNTEAFF.

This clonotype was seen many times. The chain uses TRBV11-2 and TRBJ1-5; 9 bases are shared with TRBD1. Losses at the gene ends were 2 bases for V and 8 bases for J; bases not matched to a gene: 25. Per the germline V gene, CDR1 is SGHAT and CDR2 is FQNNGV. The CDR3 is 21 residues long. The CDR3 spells CASSLLALGTGPPGIYEPQHF. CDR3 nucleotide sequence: TGTGCCAGCAGCTTATTGGCGTTGGGGACAGGGCCGCCGGGAATTTACGAGCCCCAGCATTTT.

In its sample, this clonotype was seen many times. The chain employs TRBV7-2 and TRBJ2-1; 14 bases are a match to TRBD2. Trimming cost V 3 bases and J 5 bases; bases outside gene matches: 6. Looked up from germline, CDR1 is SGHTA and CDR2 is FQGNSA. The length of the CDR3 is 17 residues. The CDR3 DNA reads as TGTGCCAGCAGCTTTGGGGGGGGACTAGCGGGAGACAATGAGCAGTTCTTC. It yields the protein CASSFGGGLAGDNEQFF. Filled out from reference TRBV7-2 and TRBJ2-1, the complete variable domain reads GAGVSQSPSNKVTEKGKDVELRCDPISGHTALYWYRQSLGQGLEFLIYFQGNSAPDKSGLPSDRFSAERTGGSVSTLTIQRTQQEDSAVYLCASSFGGGLAGDNEQFFGPGTRLTVL.

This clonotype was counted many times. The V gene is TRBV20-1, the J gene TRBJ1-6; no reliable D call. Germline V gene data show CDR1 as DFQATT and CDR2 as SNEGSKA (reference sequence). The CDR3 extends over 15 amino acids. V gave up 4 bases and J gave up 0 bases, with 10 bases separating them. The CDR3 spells CSAKLGSSYNSPLHF. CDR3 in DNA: TGCAGTGCTAAACTCGGGAGCTCCTATAATTCACCCCTCCACTTT.

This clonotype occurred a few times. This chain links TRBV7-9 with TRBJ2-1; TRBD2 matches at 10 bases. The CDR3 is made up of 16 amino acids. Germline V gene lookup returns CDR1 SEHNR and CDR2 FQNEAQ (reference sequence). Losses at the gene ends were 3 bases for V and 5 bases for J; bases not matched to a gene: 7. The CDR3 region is CASSFLAGVENNEQFF. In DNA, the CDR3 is TGTGCCAGCAGCTTTCTAGCGGGAGTGGAGAACAATGAGCAGTTCTTC.

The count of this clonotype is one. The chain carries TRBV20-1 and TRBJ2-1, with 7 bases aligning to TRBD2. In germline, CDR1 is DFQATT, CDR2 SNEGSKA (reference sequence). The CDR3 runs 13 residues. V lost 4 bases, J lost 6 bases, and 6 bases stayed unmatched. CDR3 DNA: TGCAGTGCTAAGAGGGAGGGCCTCAATGAGCAGTTCTTC. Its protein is CSAKREGLNEQFF.

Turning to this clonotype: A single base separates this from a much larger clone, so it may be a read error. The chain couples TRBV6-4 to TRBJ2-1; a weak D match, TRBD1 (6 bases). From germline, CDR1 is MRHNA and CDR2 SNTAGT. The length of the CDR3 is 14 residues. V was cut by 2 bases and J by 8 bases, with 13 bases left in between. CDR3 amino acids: CASSDRGGLDEQFF. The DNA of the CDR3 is TGTGCCAGCAGTGACAGAGGGGGTCTAGATGAGCAGTTCTTC.